This T cell receptor (beta chain) was profiled in a study of STAT5B mutations in CD4+ large granular lymphocyte leukemia. The protocol was immunoSEQ multiplex PCR, while the TCRdb copy is restricted to in-frame clones and leaves out a portion. The table has around 34,000 clones, about 82% seen once. The CDR3 is 10 residues long. Germline values: CDR1 GTSNPN, CDR2 SVGIG (reference sequence). Trimming stripped 5 bases from V and 6 bases from J, with 7 bases between. This TCR was recovered from a human donor in good health. This rearrangement joins TRBV30 to TRBJ1-1, with D unclear. The sequencing sample was made of CD4+ T cells from blood buffy coats. The CDR3 is CAWGRAEAFF. In DNA, the CDR3 is TGTGCCTGGGGGAGGGCTGAAGCTTTCTTT.